This is a list of T cell receptor beta chains from one sample in a study of T cells in Graves' hyperthyroidism and ophthalmopathy. A single record per CDR3 protein comes from TCRdb applying MiXCR to the multiplex PCR reads. The sample carries under 650,000 distinct CDR3 sequences, around 15% recorded once. The source material was blood. The receptor set was obtained from a woman aged 25 to 39 with Graves' hyperthyroidism. Each CDR3 is given without its conserved first and last residue.

J gene,V gene,CDR3 protein
TRBJ2-1,TRBV6-2/TRBV6-3,ASTPSGRALDEQF
TRBJ2-1,TRBV12-3/TRBV12-4,ASSLGRLSRGDEQF
TRBJ2-1,TRBV29-1,SVLGLANNNEQF
TRBJ2-7,TRBV19,ASSINGRVSGITYEQY
TRBJ1-2,TRBV28,ASSFARNYGYT
TRBJ2-7,TRBV20-1,SARLAGNSYEQY
TRBJ1-2,TRBV12-3/TRBV12-4,ASSLAGLPSGT
TRBJ2-3,TRBV5-6,ASSLWSDTDTQY
TRBJ2-3,TRBV6-5,ASSYSVLSADTQY
TRBJ2-7,TRBV10-3,AIRTMTYEQY
TRBJ2-3,TRBV4-2,ASSQDVGTSGAGDTQY
TRBJ2-5,TRBV11-2,GSSLGGSQETQY
TRBJ2-2,TRBV10-2,ASSPGAHRDSYTGELF
TRBJ2-1,TRBV5-5,ASSFGRSSSYNEQF
TRBJ2-7,TRBV19,ASSISQGWDEQY
TRBJ1-2,TRBV28,ASSVDFNYGYT
TRBJ1-5,TRBV20-1,SATPRQGNQPQH
TRBJ1-5,TRBV2,ASSDVQGAQPQH
TRBJ2-5,TRBV29-1,SVELVQIGTQY
TRBJ2-7,TRBV10-3,AISEESPSGLSYEQY
TRBJ1-2,TRBV13,ASSLGETRAGIPSEYGYT
TRBJ1-4,TRBV7-2,ASSPRRAGEKLV
TRBJ2-4,TRBV7-3,ASSLQGGGDIQY
TRBJ1-1,TRBV19,ASSDRFTEAF